The 27 T cell receptor beta chains listed next were all sequenced from one sample in a study of Ad26.COV2.S vaccination and SARS-CoV-2 variants. Described treatment: 19 received Ad26.COV2.S at low or high dose, single or two shots; roughly five received placebo; per-sample allocation not given. Following the first vaccine or placebo injection, samples were taken on day 63. Sequencing was performed with immunoSEQ multiplex PCR; in TCRdb, only in-frame clones are kept and a portion is missing. This sample has 440,000 or so clones, with approximately 92% found just once. The specimen was peripheral blood, collected in a trial of Ad26.COV2.S vaccine versus placebo. The receptors stem from a person aged 18 to 65 who received the Ad26.COV2.S COVID-19 vaccine or a placebo.

The V and J genes are TRBV14 and TRBJ1-1, with D possibly being TRBD1 (5 bases). Germline lookup yields CDR1 SGHDN and CDR2 FVKESK. The germline V and J ends were trimmed by 6 bases and 1 base, with 15 bases remaining between them. The CDR3 runs 15 residues. The CDR3 DNA follows: TGTGCCAGCAGTCGTGGGGGAGGGAAGAACACTGAAGCTTTCTTT. Translating it yields CASSRGGGKNTEAFF.

This chain uses TRBV27 with TRBJ1-6, with 9 bases that match TRBD1. V lost 7 bases, J lost 9 bases, and 10 bases stayed unmatched. CDR1 and CDR2 from the germline V gene are MNHEY and SMNVEV (reference sequence). This CDR3 is built from 15 residues. CDR3 sequence (DNA): TGTGCCAGCAAGCACGGACAGGGGTACTTTTCACCCCTCCACTTT. Protein sequence: CASKHGQGYFSPLHF.

This clone has just one count. The chain is built from TRBV5-1 and TRBJ2-2; 7 bases match TRBD1. Looked up from germline, CDR1 is SGHRS and CDR2 is YFSETQ. The length of the CDR3 is 15 residues. The V segment lost 3 bases and the J segment 6 bases; nucleotides outside the gene matches: 8. CDR3 region: CASSWGQLWSGELFF. The DNA of the CDR3 is TGCGCCAGCAGCTGGGGACAGTTGTGGTCCGGGGAGCTGTTTTTT.

This clone has only a few counts. This rearrangement joins TRBV5-4 to TRBJ1-2, with D tentatively TRBD1 (5 bases). Germline loops: CDR1 SGHNT, CDR2 YYREEE (reference sequence). This CDR3 contains 14 residues. The CDR3 reads CGLSQDPRAYGYTF. In DNA form, the CDR3 reads TGTGGTCTGTCACAGGACCCTAGGGCCTATGGCTACACCTTC.

The V and J genes are TRBV29-1 and TRBJ1-2; tentative D call: TRBD1 (5 bases). There are 14 residues in the CDR3. Germline CDR1 is SQVTM and CDR2 is ANQGSEA. The V end was cut by 4 bases, the J end by 0 bases, with 12 bases between. CDR3 amino acids: CSVGLGTTNYGYTF. The CDR3 region has the DNA TGCAGCGTTGGGCTGGGGACGACTAACTATGGCTACACCTTC. The complete variable domain, with remaining parts taken from reference TRBV29-1 and TRBJ1-2, reads SAVISQKPSRDICQRGTSLTIQCQVDSQVTMMFWYRQQPGQSLTLIATANQGSEATYESGFVIDKFPISRPNLTFSTLTVSNMSPEDSSIYLCSVGLGTTNYGYTFGSGTRLTVV.

The chain combines TRBV5-5 with TRBJ2-2, with 7 bases matching TRBD1. V dropped 4 bases and J dropped 5; count of bases not matched to a gene: 11. The CDR3 extends over 16 amino acids. Per germline, CDR1 SGHKS and CDR2 YYEKEE (reference sequence). This CDR3 reads CASSDEGALVTGELFF. The CDR3 DNA reads as TGTGCCAGCAGCGATGAGGGGGCGCTTGTGACCGGGGAGCTGTTTTTT. The variable domain in full, completed from reference TRBV5-5 and TRBJ2-2, reads DAGVTQSPTHLIKTRGQQVTLRCSPISGHKSVSWYQQVLGQGPQFIFQYYEKEERGRGNFPDRFSARQFPNYSSELNVNALLLGDSALYLCASSDEGALVTGELFFGEGSRLTVL.

This rearrangement joins TRBV10-3 to TRBJ2-1; D is possibly TRBD2 (6 bases). Trimming took off 0 bases at V and 2 bases at J, with 14 bases between the two ends. The germline CDR1 and CDR2 sequences are ENHRY and SYGVKD. The CDR3 totals 17 residues. The CDR3 spells CAISESKGGVPYNEQFF. The CDR3 bases are TGTGCCATCAGTGAGTCGAAGGGCGGGGTACCCTACAATGAGCAGTTCTTC.

This clone has a single count. Sequence at one end of the junction differs from germline and may be a read error. The rearrangement joins TRBV28 to TRBJ2-5; tentatively, D is TRBD1 (6 bases). Germline-derived CDR1 and CDR2 are MDHEN and SYDVKM. The CDR3 sequence is 16 residues long. This chain's CDR3 is CASSPRAGVKEDTQYF. The CDR3 DNA follows: TGTGCCAGCAGTCCCCGGGCAGGGGTAAAGGAAGATACCCAGTACTTC.

The rearrangement uses TRBV5-4 and TRBJ1-2, with TRBD1 matching 7 bases. Germline loops: CDR1 SGHNT, CDR2 YYREEE (reference sequence). The CDR3 runs to 15 residues. V was clipped by 4 bases and J by 4 bases; unmatched bases: 10. CDR3 in amino acids: CASSPEGQRTYGYTF. Here the CDR3 DNA reads TGTGCCAGCAGCCCCGAGGGACAGCGAACCTATGGCTACACCTTC.

A single count supports this clone. The chain links TRBV10-1 to TRBJ2-1; 7 nucleotides match TRBD2. The junction had 9 bases not matched to a gene; V was cut back by 3 bases and J by 4 bases. The CDR3 is 16 amino acids. The germline V gene has CDR1 WNHNN and CDR2 SYGVQD (reference sequence). This CDR3 reads CASSDLRRGEYNEQFF. The CDR3 DNA reads as TGCGCCAGCAGTGATCTCCGTCGGGGGGAATACAATGAGCAGTTCTTC.

The V call is TRBV12-3 or TRBV12-4, the J call TRBJ2-3; D call uncertain. The CDR3 is 13 amino acids. Trimming cost V 7 bases and J 3 bases, with 11 bases left between them. The CDR3 sequence is CASTAGPTDTQYF. The CDR3 DNA follows: TGTGCCAGCACTGCCGGCCCGACAGATACGCAGTATTTT.

V usage is TRBV4-3 and J usage is TRBJ2-1, with D tentatively TRBD1 or TRBD2 (5 bases each). This CDR3 spans 14 amino acids. Trimming removed 1 base at V and 7 bases at J, with 11 bases between. Germline CDR1 reads LGHNA; CDR2 reads YSLEER. The CDR3 sequence: CASSQGGRYNEQFF. As DNA, the CDR3 is TGCGCCAGCAGCCAAGGGGGACGTTATAATGAGCAGTTCTTC.

The chain carries TRBV28 and TRBJ1-3, with D possibly TRBD1 on 5 matching bases. The germline V and J ends were trimmed by 3 bases and 2 bases, with 8 bases remaining between them. The CDR3 has 14 residues. The germline gives CDR1 MDHEN, CDR2 SYDVKM. CDR3 residues: CASSLWGTGNTIYF. The CDR3 DNA reads as TGTGCCAGCAGTTTGTGGGGGACTGGAAACACCATATATTTT.

The rearrangement links TRBV12-3 or TRBV12-4 to TRBJ2-5, with D maybe TRBD1 (5 bases). This CDR3 region has 12 residues. V was shortened by 6 bases and J by 3 bases, with 8 bases between the two germline ends. The CDR3 DNA sequence: TGTGCCAGCAGGACAGTGAAAGAGACCCAGTACTTC. Its protein is CASRTVKETQYF.

The CDR3 sequence: CASSRDSSGANVLTF. The CDR3 DNA sequence: TGTGCCAGCTCACGGGACAGCTCTGGGGCCAACGTCCTGACTTTC. The J gene is TRBJ2-6, the V gene TRBV18; 7 bases are a match to TRBD1. Germline CDR1 is KGHSH and CDR2 is LQKENI. The CDR3 runs to 15 residues. V dropped 4 bases and J dropped 0; count of bases not matched to a gene: 0.

This sequence joins TRBV2 and TRBJ1-1; 10 bases map to TRBD1. The germline V gene has CDR1 SNHLY and CDR2 FYNNEI. The CDR3 contains 14 residues. The V segment lost 6 bases and the J segment 4 bases; nucleotides outside the gene matches: 5. CDR3 amino acids: CASRPGQGSTEAFF. CDR3 DNA sequence: TGTGCCAGCAGGCCGGGACAGGGGAGCACTGAAGCTTTCTTT.

The V gene is TRBV6-2 or TRBV6-3, the J gene TRBJ2-1; no reliable D call. V lost 2 bases and J lost 7, with 15 bases in between. Germline assignment: CDR1 MNHEY and CDR2 SVGEGT. The CDR3 spans 15 residues. For the CDR3, the DNA is TGTGCCAGCAGTTACCTTGCAGGTAGTATTAATGAGCAGTTCTTC. This translates into CASSYLAGSINEQFF.

The chain is built from TRBV3-1 (or the pseudogene TRBV3-2) and TRBJ2-1; 12 positions match TRBD1. Unmatched junction bases numbered 2, after V lost 4 bases and J lost 7 bases. Germline V gene data show CDR1 as LGHDT and CDR2 as YNNKEL (reference sequence). The CDR3 has 14 residues. The CDR3 is CASSLGQGANEQFF. Written as DNA, the CDR3 is TGTGCCAGCAGCCTGGGACAGGGGGCGAATGAGCAGTTCTTC.

For this clone: Other DNA sequences in the sample encode the same CDR3. V gene TRBV15 combines with J gene TRBJ2-2; 10 bases match TRBD1. The V and J ends lost 5 bases and 4 bases, in that order; junction bases with no gene match: 4. The CDR3 length is 15 residues. CDR1 is LNHNV and CDR2 is YYDKDF in the germline V gene (reference sequence). CDR3: CATSRDRGSTGELFF. CDR3 in DNA: TGTGCCACCAGCCGGGACAGGGGCTCCACCGGGGAGCTGTTTTTT.

The chain is built from TRBV27 and TRBJ1-5; possible D gene TRBD1, 5 bases. The CDR3 covers 13 residues. Germline V gene sequence: CDR1 MNHEY, CDR2 SMNVEV (reference sequence). V was cut by 5 bases and J by 3 bases, with 8 bases left in between. The CDR3 region has the DNA TGTGCCAGCAGTGGGACCTCCAATCAGCCCCAGCATTTT. It codes for CASSGTSNQPQHF.

This CDR3 is CASSPPQGRVLGEQFF. DNA for the CDR3: TGTGCCAGCAGCCCTCCTCAGGGTCGGGTGTTGGGTGAGCAGTTCTTC. This chain uses TRBV6-2 or TRBV6-3 with TRBJ2-1; D possibly corresponds to TRBD1 (5 bases). Trimming cost V 6 bases and J 9 bases, with 24 bases left between them. CDR1 is MNHEY, CDR2 SVGEGT, per germline. CDR3 size: 16 residues.

The rearrangement links TRBV7-9 to TRBJ1-6; D gene uncertain. The germline CDR1 and CDR2 sequences are SEHNR and FQNEAQ (reference sequence). The germline V and J ends were trimmed by 1 base and 8 bases, with 9 bases remaining between them. The CDR3 runs to 14 residues. CDR3 nucleotide sequence: TGTGCCAGCAGCTTAGAGTTAGGGCATTCACCCCTCCACTTT. It codes for CASSLELGHSPLHF.

V and J are TRBV5-1 and TRBJ1-4, with a possible D match to TRBD1 (5 bases). Looked up from germline, CDR1 is SGHRS and CDR2 is YFSETQ. Trimming pared 4 bases from V and 0 bases from J, leaving 19 bases between. The CDR3 contains 18 residues. CDR3 sequence: CASSPPGLPTPTNEKLFF. The CDR3 DNA is TGCGCCAGCAGCCCGCCGGGACTACCGACCCCAACTAATGAAAAACTGTTTTTT. Supplemented by reference TRBV5-1 and TRBJ1-4, the full variable domain reads KAGVTQTPRYLIKTRGQQVTLSCSPISGHRSVSWYQQTPGQGLQFLFEYFSETQRNKGNFPGRFSGRQFSNSRSEMNVSTLELGDSALYLCASSPPGLPTPTNEKLFFGSGTQLSVL.

CDR3 loop: CASSVEGSGANVLTF. DNA of the CDR3: TGTGCCAGCAGCGTAGAGGGGTCTGGGGCCAACGTCCTGACTTTC. The chain recombines TRBV9 with TRBJ2-6; perhaps TRBD1 as D (5 bases). CDR3 length: 15 amino acids. V was clipped by 0 bases and J by 1 base, with 5 bases between them. Germline V gives CDR1 SGDLS, CDR2 YYNGEE.

The chain combines TRBV5-1 with TRBJ1-1; maybe TRBD1 (5 bases). CDR3 length: 12 amino acids. Germline CDR1 SGHRS, CDR2 YFSETQ. Trimming shortened V by 8 bases and J by 8 bases, and 16 bases separated the two germline ends. In nucleotides, the CDR3 is TGCGCCAGGCTACCGGGACGCGGCGAAGCTTTCTTT. It codes for CARLPGRGEAFF.

The J gene is TRBJ1-2, the V gene TRBV27; no clear D. In germline, CDR1 is MNHEY, CDR2 SMNVEV (reference sequence). The CDR3 spans 14 residues. The V and J ends lost 5 bases and 4 bases respectively, with 14 bases between them. CDR3 in amino acids: CASSQARQVYGYTF. The DNA of the CDR3 is TGTGCCAGCAGTCAGGCCCGGCAAGTCTATGGCTACACCTTC.

This chain uses TRBV7-9 with TRBJ2-1; D is unresolved. From germline, CDR1 is SEHNR and CDR2 FQNEAQ (reference sequence). This CDR3 spans 16 amino acids. Trimming removed 1 base from V and 2 bases from J, with 12 bases in between. CDR3 sequence (DNA): TGTGCCAGCAGCTTAGAATGGCGGTACACCTACAATGAGCAGTTCTTC. Translation: CASSLEWRYTYNEQFF.